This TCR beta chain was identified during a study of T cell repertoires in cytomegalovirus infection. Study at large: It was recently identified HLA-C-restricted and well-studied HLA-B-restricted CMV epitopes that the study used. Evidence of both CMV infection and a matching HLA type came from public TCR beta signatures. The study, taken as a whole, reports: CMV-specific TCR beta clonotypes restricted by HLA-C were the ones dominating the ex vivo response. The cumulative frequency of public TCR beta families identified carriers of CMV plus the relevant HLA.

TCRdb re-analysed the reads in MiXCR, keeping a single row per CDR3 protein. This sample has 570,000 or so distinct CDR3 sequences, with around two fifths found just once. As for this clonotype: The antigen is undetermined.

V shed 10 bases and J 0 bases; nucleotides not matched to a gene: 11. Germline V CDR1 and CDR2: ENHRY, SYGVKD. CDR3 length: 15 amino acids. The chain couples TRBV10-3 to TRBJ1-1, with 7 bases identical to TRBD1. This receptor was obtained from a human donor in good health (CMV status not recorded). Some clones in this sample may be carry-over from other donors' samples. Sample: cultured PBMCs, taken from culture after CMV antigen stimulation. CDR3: CATRDSNLMNTEAFF. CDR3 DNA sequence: TGTGCCACCCGGGACAGTAACCTCATGAACACTGAAGCTTTCTTT.